This TCR beta chain originates from a study of cytomegalovirus exposure and HLA in healthy donors. The CDR3 covers 18 residues. After removal of 4 bases from V and 6 bases from J, the junction contained 13 bases not matched to a gene. Germline CDR1 LNHNV, CDR2 YYDKDF (reference sequence). Primers for the PCR totalled 60 Vbeta and 13 Jbeta. Sequenced by immunoSEQ multiplex PCR; TCRdb stores in-frame clones only, minus some. This sample has fewer than 200,000 clones, with approximately 80% found just once. Sequenced sample: PBMCs. The J gene is TRBJ2-2, the V gene TRBV15; 11 bases agree with TRBD1. This receptor was identified in a woman aged 25 to 39 in good health and CMV-seronegative. CDR3 in amino acids: CATSKGSGQGVGSGELFF. CDR3 nucleotides: TGTGCCACCAGCAAAGGATCGGGACAGGGGGTGGGATCCGGGGAGCTGTTTTTT.